Listed below are T cell receptor beta chains from one sample, sequenced in a study of OX40 agonist ivuxolimab in advanced cancers. Sequenced by immunoSEQ multiplex PCR; TCRdb stores in-frame clones only, minus some. The sample contains around 41,000 clones, around 89% of which appear only once. The input for sequencing was CD4+ or CD8+ T cells sorted from blood, taken in a trial of the OX40 agonist ivuxolimab. These receptors were collected from an adult with an advanced solid tumor such as melanoma, head and neck, liver or kidney cancer. The CDR3 runs from the conserved cysteine through the conserved F or W. The order of the fields is clone size, V gene, CDR3 protein. Where a row states a size, it is once, few, many or the class of an expanded clone; other rows omit it.

abundance: NA
v_gene: TRBV29-1
CDR3aa: CSVEVSFWGVSSTDTQYF

abundance: NA
v_gene: TRBV5-4
CDR3aa: CASSSPGLHEQYF

abundance: NA
v_gene: TRBV9
CDR3aa: CASSVGLANTGELFF

abundance: NA
v_gene: TRBV11-2
CDR3aa: CASSLDVGGGTRLYNEQFF

abundance: NA
v_gene: TRBV28
CDR3aa: CASAPIRGSSGNTIYF

abundance: NA
v_gene: TRBV18
CDR3aa: CASSPDSEAFF

abundance: NA
v_gene: TRBV5-4
CDR3aa: CASRAMTGATDEQYF

abundance: NA
v_gene: TRBV5-4
CDR3aa: CASSQGDRGRSDTQYF

abundance: NA
v_gene: TRBV5-1
CDR3aa: CASSLTGGAYNEQFF

abundance: NA
v_gene: TRBV27
CDR3aa: CASSLSGTGSSYNSPLHF

abundance: NA
v_gene: TRBV7-2
CDR3aa: CASSLTGTSEQYF

abundance: NA
v_gene: TRBV4-1
CDR3aa: CASRLGPRDHQPQHF

abundance: NA
v_gene: TRBV20-1
CDR3aa: CSPRGIGAFF

abundance: once
v_gene: TRBV19
CDR3aa: CASSSVTGRGGAGELFF

abundance: NA
v_gene: TRBV6-1
CDR3aa: CASSEAQGVSYEQYF

abundance: NA
v_gene: TRBV29-1
CDR3aa: CSARDRAVYNEQFF

abundance: NA
v_gene: TRBV9
CDR3aa: CASSVGSIGDTEAFF

abundance: NA
v_gene: TRBV6-4
CDR3aa: CASSQPTGESPYEQYF

abundance: NA
v_gene: TRBV28
CDR3aa: CASSIAGGLPYEQYF

abundance: NA
v_gene: TRBV5-4
CDR3aa: CASSSFPSTDTQYF

abundance: NA
v_gene: TRBV7-8
CDR3aa: CASTSGTSGVEGQFF

abundance: NA
v_gene: TRBV11-3
CDR3aa: CASSTDRDTQYF